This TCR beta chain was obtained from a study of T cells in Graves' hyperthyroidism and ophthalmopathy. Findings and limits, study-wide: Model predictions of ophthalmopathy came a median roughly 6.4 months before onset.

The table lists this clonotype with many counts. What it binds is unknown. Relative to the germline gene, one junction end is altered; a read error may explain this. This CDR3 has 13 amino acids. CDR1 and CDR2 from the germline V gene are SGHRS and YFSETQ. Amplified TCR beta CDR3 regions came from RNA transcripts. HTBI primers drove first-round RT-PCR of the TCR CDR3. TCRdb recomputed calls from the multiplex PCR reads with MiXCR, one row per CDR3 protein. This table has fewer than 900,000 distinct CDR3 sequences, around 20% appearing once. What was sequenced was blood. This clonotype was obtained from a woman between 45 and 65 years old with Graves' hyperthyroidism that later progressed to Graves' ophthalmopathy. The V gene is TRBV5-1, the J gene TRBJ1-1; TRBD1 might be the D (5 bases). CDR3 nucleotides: TGTGCCAGCAGCTTGCTAGACAGAACTGAAGCTTTCTTT. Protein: CASSLLDRTEAFF.